The 20 T cell receptor beta chains below come from one sample, sequenced in a study of beta chain features in type 1 diabetes. No cognate antigen is known for these TCRs. Every isolated RNA sample was fully reverse transcribed, so sequencing captured expressed TCRB transcripts. The protocol was immunoSEQ multiplex PCR, while the TCRdb copy is restricted to in-frame clones and leaves out a portion. Found here are about 44,000 clones, roughly 70% of them singletons; the top ten hold about 2%. The study, taken as a whole, reports: Significant though moderate, a shortening of TCRB CDR3s appeared in all four CD4+ subsets of Type 1 diabetes patients.

Sequencing was performed on Tregs from blood. Source of these receptors: a woman aged 18-30 years with type 1 diabetes.

A few counts support this clone. This chain links TRBV11-3 with TRBJ2-1; D is ambiguous. The V and J ends lost 7 bases and 9 bases respectively, with 10 bases between them. This CDR3 region has 11 residues. Germline loops: CDR1 SGHNT, CDR2 YENEEA. The CDR3, as DNA: TGTGCCAGCAACGTTGACTCTGAGCAGTTCTTC. This gives the protein CASNVDSEQFF.

This clone appeared once. The J gene is TRBJ1-1, the V gene TRBV18; D remains ambiguous. There are 11 residues in the CDR3. Per germline, CDR1 KGHSH and CDR2 LQKENI. Trimming stripped 2 bases from V and 8 bases from J, with 6 bases between. The CDR3 here is CASSPGGEAFF. CDR3 nucleotides: TGTGCCAGCTCACCAGGAGGCGAAGCTTTCTTT. The whole variable domain, remainder taken from reference TRBV18 and TRBJ1-1, is NAGVMQNPRHLVRRRGQEARLRCSPMKGHSHVYWYRQLPEEGLKFMVYLQKENIIDESGMPKERFSAEFPKEGPSILRIQQVVRGDSAAYFCASSPGGEAFFGQGTRLTVV.

This clone turned up a few times. The V and J genes are TRBV5-1 and TRBJ2-5; 9 bases are shared with TRBD1. This CDR3 has 13 residues. V dropped 4 bases and J dropped 9; count of bases not matched to a gene: 7. Germline assignment: CDR1 SGHRS and CDR2 YFSETQ. This chain's CDR3 is CASSPDRGESQYF. As DNA, the CDR3 is TGCGCCAGCAGCCCGGACAGGGGCGAATCCCAGTACTTC.

This clone was found a few times. The chain is built from TRBV7-2 and TRBJ1-1, with a weak D call TRBD1 (6 bases). V dropped 5 bases and J dropped 1 base, with 8 bases sitting between them. The length of the CDR3 is 13 residues. Per germline, CDR1 SGHTA and CDR2 FQGNSA. CDR3 sequence (DNA): TGTGCCAGCAGCGTACAGGGGAACACTGAAGCTTTCTTT. Protein product: CASSVQGNTEAFF.

The rearrangement joins TRBV5-4 to TRBJ2-7; tentatively, D is TRBD2 (9 bases). Trimming stripped 9 bases from V and 2 bases from J, with 21 bases between. Looked up from germline, CDR1 is SGHNT and CDR2 is YYREEE (reference sequence). The CDR3 runs 15 residues. In DNA, the CDR3 is TGTGCCACCTCCCAGGGGGCTAGCGGGACCTACGAGCAGTACTTC. Translated, it gives CATSQGASGTYEQYF.

The J gene is TRBJ2-3, the V gene TRBV7-2, with 7 bases matching TRBD2. J lost 1 base, V lost 1 base, and 5 bases had no gene match. CDR1 is SGHTA, CDR2 FQGNSA, per germline. This CDR3 comprises 16 residues. The CDR3 nucleotides read TGTGCCAGCAGCTTAGTTCCGGGGGGAGGCACAGATACGCAGTATTTT. It is translated as CASSLVPGGGTDTQYF.

The chain links TRBV18 to TRBJ1-5, with a possible D match to TRBD1 (6 bases). This CDR3 is built from 15 residues. In germline, CDR1 is KGHSH, CDR2 LQKENI. V lost 5 bases and J lost 7, with 18 bases in between. CDR3 DNA: TGTGCCAGCTCAAATACAGGGTTAGGATCACAGCCCCAGCATTTT. The encoded protein is CASSNTGLGSQPQHF.

The rearrangement joins TRBV19 to TRBJ1-2; 9 bases are shared with TRBD1. V shed 3 bases, J shed 4 bases, and the junction held 6 bases outside the gene matches. Germline V gives CDR1 LNHDA, CDR2 SQIVND (reference sequence). The CDR3 has 15 residues. The CDR3 sequence is CASSIPGQGGYGYTF. The CDR3 nucleotides read TGTGCCAGTAGTATTCCGGGACAGGGTGGCTATGGCTACACCTTC.

The chain couples TRBV19 to TRBJ2-7, with D possibly being TRBD1 (5 bases). The CDR3 totals 15 residues. Trimming cost V 3 bases and J 4 bases, with 16 bases left between them. Germline CDR1 LNHDA, CDR2 SQIVND (reference sequence). The CDR3 spells CASSIGGRVRYEQYF. CDR3 DNA sequence: TGTGCCAGTAGTATCGGTGGCAGGGTCCGTTACGAGCAGTACTTC.

The J gene is TRBJ1-1, the V gene TRBV7-2, with TRBD1 identical over 10 bases. After removal of 5 bases from V and 6 bases from J, the junction contained 9 bases not matched to a gene. The CDR3 contains 15 residues. CDR1 is SGHTA and CDR2 is FQGNSA in the germline V gene. CDR3 bases: TGTGCCAGCAGCAGGACAGGGGGGTCAAACGCTGAAGCTTTCTTT. Protein sequence: CASSRTGGSNAEAFF.

This sequence joins TRBV19 and TRBJ2-1, with D perhaps TRBD2 (6 bases). CDR3 length equals 13 residues. The germline V gene has CDR1 LNHDA and CDR2 SQIVND (reference sequence). The V end was cut by 5 bases, the J end by 10 bases, with 15 bases between. The CDR3, as DNA: TGTGCCAGTAGTGGCGGGACTCCTGGCGAGCAGTTCTTC. Amino acid sequence: CASSGGTPGEQFF.

The CDR3: CAISGGQRNYGYTF. The CDR3 DNA reads as TGTGCCATCAGTGGGGGACAGCGTAACTATGGCTACACCTTC. The chain links TRBV10-3 to TRBJ1-2; 7 bases fit TRBD1. Germline assignment: CDR1 ENHRY and CDR2 SYGVKD. V lost 4 bases and J lost 1; bases outside the gene matches: 3. The CDR3 is made up of 14 amino acids.

The chain uses TRBV29-1 and TRBJ1-4, with a possible D match to TRBD1 (5 bases). CDR1 SQVTM and CDR2 ANQGSEA come from the germline V gene. This CDR3 region has 14 residues. Trimming took off 4 bases at V and 4 bases at J, with 13 bases between the two ends. The chain's CDR3 is CSVVGPGGNEKLFF. The CDR3, as DNA: TGCAGCGTTGTGGGGCCTGGTGGTAATGAAAAACTGTTTTTT.

The chain joins TRBV7-3 to TRBJ2-1, with TRBD2 identical over 10 bases. Trimming removed 5 bases from V and 4 bases from J; junction bases left unmatched: 11. Germline CDR1 SGHTA, CDR2 FQGTGA. The CDR3 has 17 amino acids. In DNA form, the CDR3 reads TGTGCCAGCAGCCCGCAAGGGATAGCGGGGGGATACAATGAGCAGTTCTTC. Its translation: CASSPQGIAGGYNEQFF.

The chain employs TRBV9 and TRBJ2-5, with TRBD1 as a possible D gene (6 bases). V was clipped by 3 bases and J by 5 bases, with 8 bases between them. The CDR3 is 12 amino acids. Germline CDR1 SGDLS, CDR2 YYNGEE. The DNA of the CDR3 is TGTGCCAGCAGCGCCCAGGGGGAGACCCAGTACTTC. Amino acids: CASSAQGETQYF.

This clone was seen more than once but under ten times. The chain uses TRBV10-3 and TRBJ2-1; D possibly corresponds to TRBD1 (5 bases). The V end lost 6 bases, the J end lost 5 bases, and 8 bases lay between the germline ends. The germline CDR1 and CDR2 sequences are ENHRY and SYGVKD. This CDR3 has 12 residues. The CDR3 here is CAISSRDNEQFF. The CDR3 region has the DNA TGTGCCATCAGCAGCAGGGACAATGAGCAGTTCTTC.

The chain combines TRBV6-1 with TRBJ2-7, with 10 bases identical to TRBD1. From germline, CDR1 is MNHNS and CDR2 SASEGT. V shed 3 bases, J shed 2 bases, and the junction held 7 bases outside the gene matches. CDR3 length equals 16 residues. CDR3 in DNA: TGTGCCAGCAGTGACCCGGACAGGGGGTTTACCTACGAGCAGTACTTC. Translating gives CASSDPDRGFTYEQYF.

This rearrangement joins TRBV5-1 to TRBJ1-1; possible D gene TRBD1, 6 bases. Germline CDR1 reads SGHRS; CDR2 reads YFSETQ. Trimming shortened V by 2 bases and J by 1 base, and 12 bases separated the two germline ends. This CDR3 has 15 residues. In DNA form, the CDR3 reads TGCGCCAGCAGCTTACTGACAGGAGCGAACACTGAAGCTTTCTTT. This translates into CASSLLTGANTEAFF.

Remarks on this clone: The sample carries other DNA sequences with the same CDR3. The chain recombines TRBV5-4 with TRBJ2-7; possible D gene TRBD1, 6 bases. There are 14 residues in the CDR3. Germline loops: CDR1 SGHNT, CDR2 YYREEE (reference sequence). Trimming removed 0 bases at V and 1 base at J, with 8 bases between. In nucleotides, the CDR3 is TGTGCCAGCAGCTTGGCCGGACAGTCCTACGAGCAGTACTTC. Encoded protein: CASSLAGQSYEQYF.

Only a few counts were recorded for this clone. V gene TRBV10-3 combines with J gene TRBJ2-1; D may be TRBD1 (6 bases). The CDR3 sequence is 15 residues long. Germline CDR1 and CDR2: ENHRY and SYGVKD. V shed 3 bases and J shed 7 bases, with 16 bases lying between them. CDR3 in amino acids: CAISEWTASSNEQFF. The CDR3 region has the DNA TGTGCCATCAGTGAATGGACAGCGTCGTCAAATGAGCAGTTCTTC.